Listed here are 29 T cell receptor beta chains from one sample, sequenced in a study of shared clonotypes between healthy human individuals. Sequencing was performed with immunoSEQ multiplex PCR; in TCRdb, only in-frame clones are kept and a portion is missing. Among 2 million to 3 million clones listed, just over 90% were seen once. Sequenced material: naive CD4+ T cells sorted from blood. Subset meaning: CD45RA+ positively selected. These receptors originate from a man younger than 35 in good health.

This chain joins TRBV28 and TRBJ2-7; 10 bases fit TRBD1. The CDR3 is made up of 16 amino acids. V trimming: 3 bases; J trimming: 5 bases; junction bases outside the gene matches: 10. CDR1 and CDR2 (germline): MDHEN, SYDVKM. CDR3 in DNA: TGTGCCAGCAGTTTGGGTAGCGGGGACAGGGGTAACGAGCAGTACTTC. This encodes CASSLGSGDRGNEQYF. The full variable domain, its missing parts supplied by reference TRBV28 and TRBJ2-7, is DVKVTQSSRYLVKRTGEKVFLECVQDMDHENMFWYRQDPGLGLRLIYFSYDVKMKEKGDIPEGYSVSREKKERFSLILESASTNQTSMYLCASSLGSGDRGNEQYFGPGTRLTVT.

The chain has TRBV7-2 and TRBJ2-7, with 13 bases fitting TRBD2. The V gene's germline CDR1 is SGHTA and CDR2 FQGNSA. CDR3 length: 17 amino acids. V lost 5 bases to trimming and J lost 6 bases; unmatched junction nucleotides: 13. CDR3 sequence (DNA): TGTGCCAGCAGCCGCCATACTAGCGGGAGGGCCCCCCGCGAGCAGTACTTC. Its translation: CASSRHTSGRAPREQYF.

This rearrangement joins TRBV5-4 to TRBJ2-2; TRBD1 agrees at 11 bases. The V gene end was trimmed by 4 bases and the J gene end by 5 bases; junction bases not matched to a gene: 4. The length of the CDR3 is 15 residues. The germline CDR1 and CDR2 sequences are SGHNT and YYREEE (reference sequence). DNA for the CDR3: TGTGCCAGCAGCGCAGGGACAGGGGGGACCGGGGAGCTGTTTTTT. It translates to CASSAGTGGTGELFF.

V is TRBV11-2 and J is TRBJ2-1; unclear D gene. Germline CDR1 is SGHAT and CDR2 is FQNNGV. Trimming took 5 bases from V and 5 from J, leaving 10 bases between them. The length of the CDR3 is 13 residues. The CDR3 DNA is TGTGCCAGCAGCCATTATCCGAACAATGAGCAGTTCTTC. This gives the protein CASSHYPNNEQFF.

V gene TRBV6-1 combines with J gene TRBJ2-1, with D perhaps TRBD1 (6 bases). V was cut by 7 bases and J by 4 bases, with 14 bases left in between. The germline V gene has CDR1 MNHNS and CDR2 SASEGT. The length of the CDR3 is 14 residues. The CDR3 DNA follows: TGTGCCAGCATCGTCGACAGGTCGTACAATGAGCAGTTCTTC. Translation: CASIVDRSYNEQFF.

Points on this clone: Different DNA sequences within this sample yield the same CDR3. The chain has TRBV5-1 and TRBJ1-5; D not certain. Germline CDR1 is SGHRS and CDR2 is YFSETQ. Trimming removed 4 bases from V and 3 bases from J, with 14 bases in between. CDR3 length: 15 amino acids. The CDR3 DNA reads TGCGCCAGCAGCAGTTCTGGGAGGACCAATCAGCCCCAGCATTTT. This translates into CASSSSGRTNQPQHF.

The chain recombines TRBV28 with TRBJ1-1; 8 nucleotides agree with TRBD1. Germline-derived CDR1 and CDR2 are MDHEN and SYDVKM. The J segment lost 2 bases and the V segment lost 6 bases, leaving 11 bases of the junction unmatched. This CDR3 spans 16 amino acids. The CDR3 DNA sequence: TGTGCCAGCAGACGGACAGGGACTTCGGGCAACACTGAAGCTTTCTTT. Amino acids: CASRRTGTSGNTEAFF.

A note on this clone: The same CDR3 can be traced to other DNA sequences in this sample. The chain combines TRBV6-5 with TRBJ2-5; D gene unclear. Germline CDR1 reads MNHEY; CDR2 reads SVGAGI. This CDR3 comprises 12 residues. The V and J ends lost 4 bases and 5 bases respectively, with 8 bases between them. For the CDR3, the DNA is TGTGCCAGCAGTTCCCCTGGGGAGACCCAGTACTTC. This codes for CASSSPGETQYF.

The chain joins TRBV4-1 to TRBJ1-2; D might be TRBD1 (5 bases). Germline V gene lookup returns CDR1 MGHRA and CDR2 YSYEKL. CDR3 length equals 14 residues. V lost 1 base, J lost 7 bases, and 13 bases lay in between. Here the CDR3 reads CASSQGDRGFGYTF. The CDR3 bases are TGCGCCAGCAGCCAAGGAGATCGGGGGTTTGGCTACACCTTC.

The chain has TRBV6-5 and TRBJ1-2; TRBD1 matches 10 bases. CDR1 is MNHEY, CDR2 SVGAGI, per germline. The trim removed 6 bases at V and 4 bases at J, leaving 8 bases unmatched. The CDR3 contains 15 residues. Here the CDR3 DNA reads TGTGCCAGCAGCTCAGACAGGGGGCGTGCCTATGGCTACACCTTC. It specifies CASSSDRGRAYGYTF.

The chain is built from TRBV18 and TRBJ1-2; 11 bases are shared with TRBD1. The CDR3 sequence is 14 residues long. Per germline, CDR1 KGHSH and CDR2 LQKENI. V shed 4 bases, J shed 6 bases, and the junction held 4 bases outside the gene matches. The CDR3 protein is CASSRTGQGDGYTF. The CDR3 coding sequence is TGTGCCAGCTCACGTACGGGACAGGGGGATGGCTACACCTTC.

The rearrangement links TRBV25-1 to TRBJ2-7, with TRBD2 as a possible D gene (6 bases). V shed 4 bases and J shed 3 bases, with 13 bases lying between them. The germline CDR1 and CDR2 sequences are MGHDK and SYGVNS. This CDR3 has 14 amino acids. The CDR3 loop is CASSVGTGFYEQYF. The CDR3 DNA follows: TGTGCCAGCAGTGTTGGGACTGGCTTCTACGAGCAGTACTTC.

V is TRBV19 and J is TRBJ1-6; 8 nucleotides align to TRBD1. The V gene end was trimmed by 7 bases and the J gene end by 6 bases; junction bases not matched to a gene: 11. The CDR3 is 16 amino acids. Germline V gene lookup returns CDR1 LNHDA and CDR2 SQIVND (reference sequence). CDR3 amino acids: CASTPTGEISNSPLHF. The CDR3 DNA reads TGTGCCAGTACCCCGACAGGGGAGATAAGTAATTCACCCCTCCACTTT.

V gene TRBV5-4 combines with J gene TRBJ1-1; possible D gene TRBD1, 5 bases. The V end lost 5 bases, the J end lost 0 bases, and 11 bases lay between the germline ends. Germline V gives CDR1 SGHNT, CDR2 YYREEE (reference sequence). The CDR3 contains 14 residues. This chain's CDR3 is CASRTDTVNTEAFF. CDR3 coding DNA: TGTGCCAGCAGGACAGATACAGTGAACACTGAAGCTTTCTTT.

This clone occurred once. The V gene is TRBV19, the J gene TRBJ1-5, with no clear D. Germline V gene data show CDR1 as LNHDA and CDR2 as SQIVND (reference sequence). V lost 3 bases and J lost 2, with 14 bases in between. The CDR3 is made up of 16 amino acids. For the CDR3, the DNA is TGTGCCAGTAGTATCTCCGGGCGTGGCGGCAATCAGCCCCAGCATTTT. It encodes CASSISGRGGNQPQHF.

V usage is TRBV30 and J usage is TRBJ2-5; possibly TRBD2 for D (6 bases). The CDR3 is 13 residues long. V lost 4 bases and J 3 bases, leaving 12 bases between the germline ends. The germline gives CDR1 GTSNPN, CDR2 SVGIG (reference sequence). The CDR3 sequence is CAWTTGLKETQYF. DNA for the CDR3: TGTGCCTGGACCACGGGACTTAAAGAGACCCAGTACTTC.

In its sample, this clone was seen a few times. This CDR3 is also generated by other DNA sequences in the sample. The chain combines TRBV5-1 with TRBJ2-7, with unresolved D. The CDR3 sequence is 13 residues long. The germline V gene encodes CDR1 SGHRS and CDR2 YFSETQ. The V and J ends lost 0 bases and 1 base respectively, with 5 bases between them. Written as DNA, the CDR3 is TGCGCCAGCAGCTTGGAAGGGTCCTACGAGCAGTACTTC. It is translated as CASSLEGSYEQYF.

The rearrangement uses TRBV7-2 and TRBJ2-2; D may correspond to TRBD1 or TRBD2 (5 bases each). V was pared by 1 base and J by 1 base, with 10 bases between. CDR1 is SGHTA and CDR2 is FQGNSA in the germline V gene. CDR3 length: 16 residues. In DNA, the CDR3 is TGTGCCAGCAGCTTAGATGGGACCCGGAACACCGGGGAGCTGTTTTTT. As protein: CASSLDGTRNTGELFF.

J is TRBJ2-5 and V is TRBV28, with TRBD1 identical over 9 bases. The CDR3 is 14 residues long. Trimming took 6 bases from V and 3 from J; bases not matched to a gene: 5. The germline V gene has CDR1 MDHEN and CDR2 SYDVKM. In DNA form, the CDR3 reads TGTGCCAGCAGACCCTGGACAGGGGAAGAGACCCAGTACTTC. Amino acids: CASRPWTGEETQYF.

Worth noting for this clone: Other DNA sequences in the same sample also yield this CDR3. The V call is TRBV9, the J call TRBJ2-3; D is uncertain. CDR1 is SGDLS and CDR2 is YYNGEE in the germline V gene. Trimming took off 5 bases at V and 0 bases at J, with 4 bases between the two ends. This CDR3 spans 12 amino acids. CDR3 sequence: CASRGSTDTQYF. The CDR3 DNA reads TGTGCCAGCAGGGGTAGCACAGATACGCAGTATTTT.

Here the CDR3 DNA reads TGTGCCAGCAGCCTAACAGGGGGCAACGACGAGCAGTACTTC. It codes for CASSLTGGNDEQYF. The rearrangement joins TRBV7-9 to TRBJ2-7; TRBD1 matches at 9 bases. The germline CDR1 and CDR2 sequences are SEHNR and FQNEAQ (reference sequence). The CDR3 runs to 14 residues. The ends lost 5 bases at V and 5 bases at J; junction bases unmatched: 7.

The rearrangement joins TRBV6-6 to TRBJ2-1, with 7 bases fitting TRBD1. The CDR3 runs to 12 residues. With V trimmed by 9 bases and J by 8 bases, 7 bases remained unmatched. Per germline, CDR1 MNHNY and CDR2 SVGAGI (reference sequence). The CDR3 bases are TGTGCCAGATCTGAGACAGGGTATGAGCAGTTCTTC. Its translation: CARSETGYEQFF.

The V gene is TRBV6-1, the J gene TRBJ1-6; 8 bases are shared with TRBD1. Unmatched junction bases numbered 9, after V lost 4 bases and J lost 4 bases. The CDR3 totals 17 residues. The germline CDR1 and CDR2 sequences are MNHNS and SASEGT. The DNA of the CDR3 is TGTGCCAGCAGTGGCCCTGGACAGGGAATGTATAATTCACCCCTCCACTTT. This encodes CASSGPGQGMYNSPLHF.

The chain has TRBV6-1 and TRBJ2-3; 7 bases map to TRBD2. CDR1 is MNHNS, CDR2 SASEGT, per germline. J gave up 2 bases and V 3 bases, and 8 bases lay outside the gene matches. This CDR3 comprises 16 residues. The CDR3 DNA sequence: TGTGCCAGCAGTGAGGCGGGGGTACTACACACAGATACGCAGTATTTT. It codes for CASSEAGVLHTDTQYF.

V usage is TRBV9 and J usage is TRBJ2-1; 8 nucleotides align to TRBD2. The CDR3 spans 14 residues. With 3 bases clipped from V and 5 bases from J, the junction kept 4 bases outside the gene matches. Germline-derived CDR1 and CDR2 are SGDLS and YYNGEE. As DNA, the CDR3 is TGTGCCAGCAGCGAGACTAGCGCTCACAATGAGCAGTTCTTC. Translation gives CASSETSAHNEQFF.

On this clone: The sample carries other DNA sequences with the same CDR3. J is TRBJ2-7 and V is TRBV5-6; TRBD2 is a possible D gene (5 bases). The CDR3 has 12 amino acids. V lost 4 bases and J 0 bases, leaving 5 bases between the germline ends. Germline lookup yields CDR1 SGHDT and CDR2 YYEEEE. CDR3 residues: CASSRGSYEQYF. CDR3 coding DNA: TGTGCCAGCAGCCGGGGCTCCTACGAGCAGTACTTC.

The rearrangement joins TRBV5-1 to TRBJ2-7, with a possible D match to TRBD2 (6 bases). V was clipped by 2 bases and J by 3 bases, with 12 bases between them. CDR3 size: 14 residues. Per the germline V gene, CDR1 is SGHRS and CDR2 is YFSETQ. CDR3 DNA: TGCGCCAGCAGCTTTGGGGGGAACGGCTACGAGCAGTACTTC. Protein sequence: CASSFGGNGYEQYF.

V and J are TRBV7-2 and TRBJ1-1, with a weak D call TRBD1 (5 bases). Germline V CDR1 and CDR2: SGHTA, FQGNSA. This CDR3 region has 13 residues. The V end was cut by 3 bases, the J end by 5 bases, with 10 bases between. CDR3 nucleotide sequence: TGTGCCAGCAGCTTCCAGGGTTCGACTGAAGCTTTCTTT. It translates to CASSFQGSTEAFF. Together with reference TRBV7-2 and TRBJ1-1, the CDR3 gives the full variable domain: GAGVSQSPSNKVTEKGKDVELRCDPISGHTALYWYRQSLGQGLEFLIYFQGNSAPDKSGLPSDRFSAERTGGSVSTLTIQRTQQEDSAVYLCASSFQGSTEAFFGQGTRLTVV.

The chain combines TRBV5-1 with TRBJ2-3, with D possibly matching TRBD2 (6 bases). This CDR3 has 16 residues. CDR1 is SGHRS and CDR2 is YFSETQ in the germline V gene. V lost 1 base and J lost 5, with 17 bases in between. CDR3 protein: CASSLTTGTLRDTQYF. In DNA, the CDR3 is TGCGCCAGCAGCTTGACCACCGGGACTCTGAGAGATACGCAGTATTTT. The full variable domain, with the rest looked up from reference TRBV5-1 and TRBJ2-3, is KAGVTQTPRYLIKTRGQQVTLSCSPISGHRSVSWYQQTPGQGLQFLFEYFSETQRNKGNFPGRFSGRQFSNSRSEMNVSTLELGDSALYLCASSLTTGTLRDTQYFGPGTRLTVL.